This T cell receptor (beta chain) was identified in a study of regulatory T cells in long-lasting Graves disease. Findings and caveats of the study: Peripheral blood, not thyroid tissue, was the sole material studied. Persistent Graves' patients had lower TCR diversity than newly diagnosed ones. TRBV28 was favored in persistent disease, as were TRBJ1-2 and TRBJ2-5.

Time point given: newly diagnosed GD, antithyroid drugs for less than 3 months. The TCR library was made from RNA that had been extracted from PBMCs in TRIzol. An endocrinology department in Xi'an, China, recruited the patients. This clonotype appeared a few times. Its specificity is not known. CDR3-region Arm-PCR and iRepertoire HTBI primers produced the TCR beta libraries. Each CDR3 protein is one row after TCRdb ran MiXCR on the multiplex PCR reads. The table has 200,000 to 250,000 distinct CDR3 sequences, approximately 16% seen once. This CDR3 is 17 amino acids long. The V gene's germline CDR1 is SGHKS and CDR2 YYEKEE (reference sequence). The V gene end was trimmed by 3 bases and the J gene end by 8 bases; junction bases not matched to a gene: 14.

The V and J genes are TRBV5-5 and TRBJ1-4, with TRBD1 matching over 9 bases. This sequence originates from a female donor with Graves disease. Source: peripheral blood mononuclear cells (PBMCs), taken at new diagnosis, from a patient treated with antithyroid drugs. The CDR3 sequence: CASSSNLIQGAKEKLFF. The CDR3 DNA reads as TGTGCCAGCAGCTCGAACCTGATACAGGGGGCGAAGGAAAAACTGTTTTTT.